This T cell receptor beta chain was profiled in a study of OX40 agonist ivuxolimab in advanced cancers. Broadly, across the study: Ivuxolimab was a fully human IgG2 agonistic monoclonal antibody targeting the costimulatory receptor OX40 (CD134). Intravenous ivuxolimab was administered to patients every 2 weeks at six dose levels: 0.01, 0.1, 0.3, 1.5, 3 and 10 mg/kg. Of the roughly 52 dose-escalation patients, hepatocellular carcinoma was present in approximately 20, melanoma in around 15, renal cell carcinoma in 9 and head and neck cancer in 9. In the dose-escalation cohort, 82.7% of patients were male, and the mean age was roughly 60 years, with a range of about 20 to 79. Prior anti-PD-1, anti-PD-L1 or anti-CTLA-4 therapy was permitted, and checkpoint inhibitors had been received by about two fifths of dose-escalation patients. Partial responses were achieved by three dose-escalation patients, of whom one had hepatocellular carcinoma and two had cutaneous melanoma. The purpose of peripheral TCRbeta sequencing was to test whether ivuxolimab changed TCR sequence diversity and led to clonal T-cell expansion. The paper covers the monotherapy dose-escalation part of the phase I ivuxolimab trial, which included N ≈ 50 patients.

Here is what the overall study found, with its caveats: Low levels of normalized T-cell clonal expansion were also seen in some patients who did not respond. Which antigens the clonally expanded peripheral T cells were specific for was not determined. At doses of 0.1 to 3.0 mg/kg, clonal expansion of both CD4+ and CD8+ blood T cells was observed from baseline to week 6. After ivuxolimab, CD8+ T cells had more expanded clones than CD4+ T cells on average. In partial responders in the 0.1-3.0 mg/kg groups, normalized peripheral clonal expansion was found to be among the lowest, especially among CD8+ T cells.

For sequencing of the TCRbeta CDR3 region, genomic DNA was extracted from the sorted cells. The immunoSEQ Assay was used for sequencing of TCRbeta CDR3 regions. The table was pulled from immuneACCESS by TCRdb, which kept in-frame rearrangements only. Such tables lose some clones; where checked, under half of the loss comes from unresolved V genes, and the rest has no known cause. The sample profile shows tens of thousands of clones; 85% to 90% of them were found once. The top ten constitute 5.4% of the sample. The CDR3 starts with the cysteine, ends with the phenylalanine, and has 14 residues. The read is trimmed to its CDR3 DNA, 42 bases read in frame from base 1. The trial excluded patients who had a history of autoimmune disease or were on systemic immunosuppression. Peripheral blood for TCR sequencing was collected from all dose cohorts at baseline, on cycle 4 day 1, and on cycle 7 day 1. The samples were drawn from a first-in-human, open-label, multicenter phase I dose-escalation trial of ivuxolimab. Adults with locally advanced or metastatic head and neck squamous cell, hepatocellular, melanoma or renal cell carcinoma were enrolled in the trial. CD4+ and CD8+ T cells were sorted separately from peripheral blood before TCR sequencing.

In the case of this clone: Its target antigen remains unknown. There are no base qualities to consult, and no much larger clone falls within one base.

Sequencing was performed on CD4+ or CD8+ T cells sorted from blood, taken in a trial of the OX40 agonist ivuxolimab. This TCR derives from an adult with an advanced solid tumor such as melanoma, head and neck, liver or kidney cancer. In this chain, TRBV21-1 is recombined with TRBJ2-7. TRBV21-1 is reported as a pseudogene. The sequence in DNA is TGTGCCAGCAGCAAAGAGCAGTGGTGTTACGAGCAGTACTTC. This encodes CASSKEQWCYEQYF.